Below, 8 T cell receptor beta chains from the same sample are listed, as sequenced in a study of technical replicates of blood from a handful of donors. Generated by immunoSEQ multiplex PCR, the TCRdb table keeps only in-frame clones and is missing some. The profile shows 15,000 to 20,000 clones, around 86% of them singletons. What was sequenced was PBMCs. Every receptor here comes from a human donor in good health.

This clone was recorded once. The chain couples TRBV14 to TRBJ2-3, with 8 bases identical to TRBD2. The V segment lost 1 base and the J segment 1 base; nucleotides outside the gene matches: 7. Germline loops: CDR1 SGHDN, CDR2 FVKESK. CDR3 size: 17 residues. The CDR3 reads CASSQGLTSAGTDTQYF. DNA of the CDR3: TGTGCCAGCAGCCAAGGCCTGACTAGCGCAGGCACAGATACGCAGTATTTT.

As DNA, the CDR3 is TGTGCCAGCAGCCAAGCAGGGTCTGGGATGAACACTGAAGCTTTCTTT. Its protein is CASSQAGSGMNTEAFF. This chain joins TRBV4-2 and TRBJ1-1; weak D call: TRBD1 (5 bases). Germline V CDR1 and CDR2: LGHNA, YNFKEQ. V was pared by 1 base and J by 0 bases, with 12 bases between. This CDR3 comprises 16 residues.

This clone showed up just once. This chain joins TRBV5-4 and TRBJ2-3; TRBD2 matches 8 bases. V shed 0 bases, J shed 4 bases, and the junction held 10 bases outside the gene matches. Germline loops: CDR1 SGHNT, CDR2 YYREEE (reference sequence). The CDR3 extends over 17 amino acids. The CDR3 sequence is CASSLASGYWGPDTQYF. CDR3 nucleotides: TGTGCCAGCAGCTTGGCTAGCGGGTATTGGGGCCCAGATACGCAGTATTTT.

The chain employs TRBV6-5 and TRBJ2-7; 9 bases line up with TRBD1. Germline lookup yields CDR1 MNHEY and CDR2 SVGAGI. After removal of 2 bases from V and 4 bases from J, the junction contained 3 bases not matched to a gene. The CDR3 length is 14 residues. The CDR3 loop is CASSYVGQGYEQYF. CDR3 in DNA: TGTGCCAGCAGTTACGTGGGACAGGGTTACGAGCAGTACTTC.

This clone was seen a single time. The genes are TRBV6-5 and TRBJ2-1; 8 bases are a match to TRBD2. Trimming cost V 4 bases and J 3 bases; bases outside gene matches: 8. The CDR3 has 16 residues. Germline V gene lookup returns CDR1 MNHEY and CDR2 SVGAGI. The CDR3, as DNA: TGTGCCAGCAGTTCCCTGACTAGCGCTGGCTACAATGAGCAGTTCTTC. Amino acid sequence: CASSSLTSAGYNEQFF.

The chain has TRBV7-2 and TRBJ2-5; 11 positions match TRBD1. The J segment lost 5 bases and the V segment lost 6 bases, leaving 2 bases of the junction unmatched. Germline CDR1 is SGHTA and CDR2 is FQGNSA. The CDR3 runs to 13 residues. The CDR3 bases are TGTGCCAGCAGTCGGGACAGGGGGGAGACCCAGTACTTC. Protein: CASSRDRGETQYF.

The genes are TRBV7-2 and TRBJ2-7; 9 positions agree with TRBD2. Germline V gene lookup returns CDR1 SGHTA and CDR2 FQGNSA. V shed 6 bases, J shed 0 bases, and the junction held 9 bases outside the gene matches. The CDR3 totals 16 residues. As DNA, the CDR3 is TGTGCCAGCAGACTAGGGTCAGCGGGAGGCTCCTACGAGCAGTACTTC. Its translation is CASRLGSAGGSYEQYF.

This chain joins TRBV9 and TRBJ1-4; 10 bases line up with TRBD1. From germline, CDR1 is SGDLS and CDR2 YYNGEE. V trimming: 2 bases; J trimming: 4 bases; junction bases outside the gene matches: 5. The CDR3 totals 16 residues. CDR3 region: CASSVSTGGNNEKLFF. The CDR3, as DNA: TGTGCCAGCAGCGTCTCGACAGGGGGCAATAATGAAAAACTGTTTTTT.